Listed here are 12 T cell receptor beta chains from one sample, sequenced in a study of T cell responses to AZD1222 COVID-19 vaccine. The method was immunoSEQ multiplex PCR; TCRdb's version includes in-frame clones alone and lacks a portion of them. The data show about 140,000 clones, roughly 90% seen once. Sequenced material: peripheral blood, taken on day 0 of AZD1222 vaccination. The receptors stem from an adult in good health.

The chain links TRBV6-5 to TRBJ2-7; possibly TRBD1 or TRBD2 for D (5 bases each). CDR1 and CDR2 (germline): MNHEY, SVGAGI. The CDR3 is made up of 13 amino acids. Trimming cost V 8 bases and J 0 bases, with 11 bases left between them. As DNA, the CDR3 is TGTGCCAGCTGTCGTGGGGGCTCCTACGAGCAGTACTTC. The encoded protein is CASCRGGSYEQYF.

V and J are TRBV5-4 and TRBJ2-1; D is tentatively TRBD1 or TRBD2 (5 bases each). The CDR3 has 15 amino acids. Germline CDR1 reads SGHNT; CDR2 reads YYREEE (reference sequence). V was trimmed by 2 bases and J by 6 bases, leaving 15 bases between them. The CDR3 loop is CASSFPGRGGNEQFF. CDR3 nucleotides: TGTGCCAGCAGCTTTCCGGGTCGTGGGGGCAATGAGCAGTTCTTC.

The rearrangement links TRBV25-1 to TRBJ2-2; 7 positions agree with TRBD1. The germline V gene encodes CDR1 MGHDK and CDR2 SYGVNS. The CDR3 sequence is 15 residues long. The junction had 4 bases not matched to a gene; V was cut back by 3 bases and J by 3 bases. CDR3 in amino acids: CASSDHTGDTGELFF. Here the CDR3 DNA reads TGTGCCAGCAGTGATCACACAGGGGACACCGGGGAGCTGTTTTTT.

CDR3 loop: CASSPGHPEAFF. Here the CDR3 DNA reads TGTGCCAGCTCACCCGGTCACCCAGAAGCTTTCTTT. This chain uses TRBV18 with TRBJ1-1; D ambiguous. The length of the CDR3 is 12 residues. Trimming took 3 bases from V and 8 from J, leaving 10 bases between them. Germline CDR1 reads KGHSH; CDR2 reads LQKENI.

V is TRBV11-2 and J is TRBJ1-3; D is uncertain. V lost 8 bases to trimming and J lost 4 bases, with 21 bases between them. The V gene's germline CDR1 is SGHAT and CDR2 FQNNGV. The CDR3 has 16 residues. The DNA for the CDR3 is TGTGCCAGCGGAAAGGGATATTCTTCCGTCGGAAACACCATATATTTT. It specifies CASGKGYSSVGNTIYF.

The chain employs TRBV6-5 and TRBJ1-6, with a possible D match to TRBD1 (6 bases). Trimming removed 2 bases from V and 7 bases from J, with 12 bases in between. CDR3 length: 15 amino acids. Germline values: CDR1 MNHEY, CDR2 SVGAGI. The chain's CDR3 is CASSYRRGRNSPLHF. CDR3 sequence (DNA): TGTGCCAGCAGTTACAGACGGGGGCGCAATTCACCCCTCCACTTT.

V gene TRBV27 combines with J gene TRBJ1-4; TRBD1 aligns across 7 bases. Trimming took 3 bases from V and 7 from J; bases not matched to a gene: 8. Germline V lookup: CDR1 MNHEY, CDR2 SMNVEV (reference sequence). CDR3 length: 15 amino acids. DNA for the CDR3: TGTGCCAGCAGTTTGGCAAGACAGGGCGGTGAAAAACTGTTTTTT. Encoded protein: CASSLARQGGEKLFF.

This chain connects TRBV4-2 to TRBJ2-2; 7 nucleotides agree with TRBD2. The length of the CDR3 is 15 residues. Looked up from germline, CDR1 is LGHNA and CDR2 is YNFKEQ. V dropped 4 bases and J dropped 15; count of bases not matched to a gene: 17. The CDR3 reads CASSPSSTIAGRLFF. In DNA, the CDR3 is TGTGCCAGCAGCCCCTCTTCAACTATAGCCGGGAGGTTGTTTTTT.

This chain uses TRBV11-2 with TRBJ2-3, with no clear D. The germline V gene has CDR1 SGHAT and CDR2 FQNNGV. This CDR3 is built from 15 residues. The germline V and J ends were trimmed by 1 base and 0 bases, with 8 bases remaining between them. The CDR3 spells CASSLVGRSTDTQYF. CDR3 DNA: TGTGCCAGCAGCTTAGTGGGCAGAAGCACAGATACGCAGTATTTT. The variable domain in full, completed from reference TRBV11-2 and TRBJ2-3, reads EAGVAQSPRYKIIEKRQSVAFWCNPISGHATLYWYQQILGQGPKLLIQFQNNGVVDDSQLPKDRFSAERLKGVDSTLKIQPAKLEDSAVYLCASSLVGRSTDTQYFGPGTRLTVL.

The V call is TRBV18, the J call TRBJ1-1, with 7 nucleotides matching TRBD1. Germline assignment: CDR1 KGHSH and CDR2 LQKENI. The CDR3 extends over 13 amino acids. V trimming: 6 bases; J trimming: 4 bases; junction bases outside the gene matches: 5. The DNA for the CDR3 is TGTGCCAGCTCGCCCGGGACAGCCACTGAAGCTTTCTTT. Protein product: CASSPGTATEAFF. Drawing the rest from reference TRBV18 and TRBJ1-1, the complete variable domain is NAGVMQNPRHLVRRRGQEARLRCSPMKGHSHVYWYRQLPEEGLKFMVYLQKENIIDESGMPKERFSAEFPKEGPSILRIQQVVRGDSAAYFCASSPGTATEAFFGQGTRLTVV.

V usage is TRBV4-1 and J usage is TRBJ2-3; tentatively, D is TRBD2 (5 bases). Trimming left V 3 bases short and J 0 bases short, with 19 bases between. This CDR3 is 18 amino acids long. Germline lookup yields CDR1 MGHRA and CDR2 YSYEKL. The CDR3 region has the DNA TGCGCCAGCAGCCATCGGACGCTAGCTTGGGTTAGCACAGATACGCAGTATTTT. Its translation is CASSHRTLAWVSTDTQYF.

The V and J genes are TRBV4-1 and TRBJ2-3; TRBD2 aligns across 10 bases. This CDR3 comprises 17 residues. The junction had 7 bases not matched to a gene; V was cut back by 0 bases and J by 4 bases. Looked up from germline, CDR1 is MGHRA and CDR2 is YSYEKL. CDR3 DNA: TGCGCCAGCAGCCAAGATAGGGCTAGCGGGAGCCCAGATACGCAGTATTTT. Its translation is CASSQDRASGSPDTQYF.